These 15 T cell receptor beta chains share one sample of origin, sequenced in a study of cytomegalovirus exposure and HLA in healthy donors. In the PCR, 60 Vbeta and 13 Jbeta primers were used. TCRdb's copy holds only in-frame clones and misses some; the assay was immunoSEQ multiplex PCR. The data show about 120,000 clones, approximately 74% seen once. Sequencing input: PBMCs. Receptors originate from a male donor in good health and CMV-seronegative.

The V call is TRBV2, the J call TRBJ2-7; no firm D call. This CDR3 has 12 residues. The V and J ends lost 0 bases and 12 bases respectively, with 12 bases between them. Germline V gene sequence: CDR1 SNHLY, CDR2 FYNNEI. In DNA, the CDR3 is TGTGCCAGCAGTGAAGCTCGTGCTGGCGGGTACTTC. This codes for CASSEARAGGYF.

The V and J genes are TRBV7-2 and TRBJ2-1; 10 nucleotides line up with TRBD2. V lost 3 bases to trimming and J lost 3 bases; unmatched junction nucleotides: 5. From germline, CDR1 is SGHTA and CDR2 FQGNSA. The CDR3 contains 16 residues. This CDR3 is CASSLLLAGIYNEQFF. The CDR3 nucleotides are TGTGCCAGCAGCTTGTTACTAGCGGGAATCTACAATGAGCAGTTCTTC. The whole variable domain, remainder taken from reference TRBV7-2 and TRBJ2-1, is GAGVSQSPSNKVTEKGKDVELRCDPISGHTALYWYRQSLGQGLEFLIYFQGNSAPDKSGLPSDRFSAERTGGSVSTLTIQRTQQEDSAVYLCASSLLLAGIYNEQFFGPGTRLTVL.

The chain employs TRBV30 and TRBJ2-7, with D possibly TRBD1 on 6 matching bases. Germline V gives CDR1 GTSNPN, CDR2 SVGIG (reference sequence). The V end lost 5 bases, the J end lost 7 bases, and 15 bases lay between the germline ends. The CDR3 has 12 amino acids. Written as DNA, the CDR3 is TGTGCCTGGGACCTGGGGGCTGGGGAGCAGTACTTC. It specifies CAWDLGAGEQYF.

This clone was counted only a few times. This chain uses TRBV18 with TRBJ1-2; D might be TRBD1 (6 bases). CDR1 is KGHSH, CDR2 LQKENI, per germline. Trimming removed 2 bases at V and 2 bases at J, with 12 bases between. The CDR3 sequence is 15 residues long. The CDR3 here is CASSPNGDTNYGYTF. CDR3 nucleotide sequence: TGTGCCAGCTCACCAAACGGGGACACGAACTATGGCTACACCTTC. The whole variable domain, filled in from reference TRBV18 and TRBJ1-2, reads NAGVMQNPRHLVRRRGQEARLRCSPMKGHSHVYWYRQLPEEGLKFMVYLQKENIIDESGMPKERFSAEFPKEGPSILRIQQVVRGDSAAYFCASSPNGDTNYGYTFGSGTRLTVV.

The rearrangement joins TRBV4-2 to TRBJ2-3; TRBD2 matches 12 bases. The CDR3 totals 15 residues. The trim removed 0 bases at V and 8 bases at J, leaving 3 bases unmatched. CDR1 and CDR2 from the germline V gene are LGHNA and YNFKEQ. This CDR3 reads CASSQEQLAGGTQYF. CDR3 coding DNA: TGTGCCAGCAGCCAAGAGCAACTAGCGGGAGGTACGCAGTATTTT.

The rearrangement links TRBV27 to TRBJ2-1; 12 bases align to TRBD2. V dropped 2 bases and J dropped 6; count of bases not matched to a gene: 8. CDR1 is MNHEY, CDR2 SMNVEV, per germline (reference sequence). This CDR3 comprises 17 residues. The CDR3 protein is CASSLRETSGRFNEQFF. CDR3 nucleotide sequence: TGTGCCAGCAGTTTACGGGAAACTAGCGGGAGGTTCAATGAGCAGTTCTTC.

The chain links TRBV7-2 to TRBJ2-7; possible D gene TRBD1, 6 bases. The CDR3 is 14 amino acids. Germline lookup yields CDR1 SGHTA and CDR2 FQGNSA. Trimming took 7 bases from V and 2 from J, leaving 15 bases between them. The CDR3 sequence: CASTPTGKPYEQYF. The CDR3 nucleotides are TGTGCCAGCACCCCGACAGGCAAGCCCTACGAGCAGTACTTC.

V is TRBV7-9 and J is TRBJ2-2; 7 nucleotides line up with TRBD1. The germline gives CDR1 SEHNR, CDR2 FQNEAQ (reference sequence). V was clipped by 4 bases and J by 4 bases; unmatched bases: 3. CDR3 size: 14 residues. CDR3 sequence (DNA): TGTGCCAGCAGCTCAGGGACAGCCACCGGGGAGCTGTTTTTT. This gives the protein CASSSGTATGELFF.

The gene calls are TRBV28 and TRBJ2-2; possible D gene TRBD1, 6 bases. There are 17 residues in the CDR3. With 4 bases removed from V and 6 bases from J, the gap between germline ends came to 21 bases. Germline loops: CDR1 MDHEN, CDR2 SYDVKM. The CDR3 sequence: CASSSPTGLWDAGELFF. The CDR3 region has the DNA TGTGCCAGCAGTTCCCCCACAGGGCTCTGGGACGCCGGGGAGCTGTTTTTT.

In its sample, this clone was seen a few times. This chain uses TRBV30 with TRBJ2-7; 11 bases agree with TRBD2. The germline V gene has CDR1 GTSNPN and CDR2 SVGIG (reference sequence). This CDR3 contains 16 residues. V shed 1 base and J 6 bases; nucleotides not matched to a gene: 11. CDR3: CAWSDRISGGAGEQYF. The CDR3 DNA follows: TGTGCCTGGAGTGATCGGATTAGCGGGGGGGCTGGCGAGCAGTACTTC.

V and J are TRBV9 and TRBJ2-1; D is uncertain. V was shortened by 4 bases and J by 6 bases, with 17 bases between the two germline ends. The germline V gene encodes CDR1 SGDLS and CDR2 YYNGEE. This CDR3 region has 15 residues. CDR3 protein: CASSSRDSASNEQFF. The CDR3 region has the DNA TGTGCCAGCAGCTCGAGAGATTCAGCGTCCAATGAGCAGTTCTTC.

Only a few counts were recorded for this clone. The chain has TRBV2 and TRBJ1-1, with D possibly TRBD1 on 5 matching bases. From germline, CDR1 is SNHLY and CDR2 FYNNEI. Trimming took 8 bases from V and 1 from J, leaving 20 bases between them. This CDR3 is built from 16 residues. CDR3 sequence (DNA): TGTGCCAGCCCCATCATAGCGGGACGGTCGAACACTGAAGCTTTCTTT. Translation: CASPIIAGRSNTEAFF.

The chain has TRBV5-4 and TRBJ2-3; D is unresolved. Trimming took 0 bases from V and 0 from J, leaving 5 bases between them. CDR3 length equals 14 residues. Germline values: CDR1 SGHNT, CDR2 YYREEE (reference sequence). The CDR3 sequence is CASSLGQSTDTQYF. The CDR3 nucleotides are TGTGCCAGCAGCTTGGGACAAAGCACAGATACGCAGTATTTT.

CDR3 bases: TGCAGCGTCTATAAACCCCCCTACGAGCAGTACTTC. Translating gives CSVYKPPYEQYF. The chain has TRBV29-1 and TRBJ2-7; D is unresolved. V was pared by 6 bases and J by 2 bases, with 11 bases between. CDR1 and CDR2 (germline): SQVTM, ANQGSEA. CDR3 size: 12 residues.

This chain uses TRBV13 with TRBJ1-2, with no clear D. The CDR3 loop spans 12 amino acids. V lost 3 bases to trimming and J lost 4 bases, with 6 bases between them. Germline CDR1 is PRHDT and CDR2 is FYEKMQ (reference sequence). CDR3 in amino acids: CASSLGSYGYTF. The CDR3 DNA sequence: TGTGCCAGCAGCTTGGGCAGCTATGGCTACACCTTC.